Given below is one TCR beta chain in context. As originally analysed: Amplification from reference gene primers served as the basis for estimated nucleated cell counts. Generated by immunoSEQ multiplex PCR, the TCRdb table keeps only in-frame clones and is missing some. The V and J calls and clone size come from that table; D and trimming were worked out from the DNA. The sample carries approximately 70,000 clones, more than 75% recorded once. The entry originates in a study of blood T cell repertoires in COVID-19. As for the study in general: COVID-19 samples collected from the United States, Italy and Spain covered acute and convalescent phases. In each case, the material was cDNA or gDNA derived from T cells, B-cell-depleted T cells, or PBMCs.

The CDR3 loop spans 14 amino acids. Per the germline V gene, CDR1 is SGHRS and CDR2 is YFSETQ. Between the trimmed V and J ends, which lost 0 bases and 6 bases, there was a span of 12 bases. The chain joins TRBV5-1 to TRBJ1-2, with a weak D call TRBD1 (5 bases). This sequence originates from a woman at least 80 years old with acute or convalescent COVID-19. Sequenced material: peripheral blood. The CDR3 coding sequence is TGCGCCAGCAGCTTGGCCAAGGGGAGGGATGGCTACACCTTC. Protein: CASSLAKGRDGYTF.